These 16 T cell receptor beta chains were all obtained from the same sample, sequenced in a study of regulatory T cells in long-lasting Graves disease. Researchers made TCR beta libraries by using iRepertoire HTBI primers and running Arm-PCR on CDR3 regions. In TCRdb, the multiplex PCR reads were re-called with MiXCR into one record per CDR3 protein. This sample has over 450,000 distinct CDR3 sequences, with 12% found just once. Time point in this sample: newly diagnosed GD, antithyroid drugs for less than 3 months. After RNA was extracted from PBMCs, the TCR library was made from it. The data were also submitted as part of a second study, on T cells in Graves' hyperthyroidism and ophthalmopathy.

Material: peripheral blood mononuclear cells (PBMCs), obtained at new diagnosis, from a patient treated with antithyroid drugs. The source of these receptors is a woman younger than 45 with Graves disease.

This clonotype occurred a few times. The genes are TRBV14 and TRBJ2-2; D is perhaps TRBD2 (6 bases). Looked up from germline, CDR1 is SGHDN and CDR2 is FVKESK. The V end was cut by 1 base, the J end by 6 bases, with 15 bases between. There are 16 residues in the CDR3. CDR3 region: CASSQVTGRRAGELFF. The CDR3 DNA is TGTGCCAGCAGCCAAGTCACCGGGAGACGCGCCGGGGAGCTGTTTTTT.

Comment on this clonotype: At one of its ends the junction is not consistent with the germline gene, which may arise from a read error. The rearrangement links TRBV6-5 to TRBJ2-7, with 15 positions matching TRBD2. The CDR3 is made up of 16 amino acids. Germline CDR1 MNHEY, CDR2 SVGAGI. The CDR3 region has the DNA TGTGCCAGCGGTTACACGGGGACTAGCGGGAGGTACGAGCAGTACTTC. This translates into CASGYTGTSGRYEQYF.

This clonotype was counted at least ten times. The gene calls are TRBV4-2 and TRBJ2-7; 8 bases match TRBD2. CDR3 length: 16 residues. J was trimmed by 1 base and V by 1 base; bases with no gene match: 6. The germline V gene has CDR1 LGHNA and CDR2 YNFKEQ. As DNA, the CDR3 is TGTGCCAGCAGCCAAGGGGGAGCGGGAGCATCCTACGAGCAGTACTTC. This codes for CASSQGGAGASYEQYF.

There are a few counts of this clonotype. V gene TRBV10-3 combines with J gene TRBJ2-7; no clear D. Germline V gives CDR1 ENHRY, CDR2 SYGVKD. V was clipped by 7 bases and J by 5 bases, with 9 bases between them. The CDR3 has 11 residues. The CDR3 DNA reads as TGTGCCATCATGCGCGCGGACGAGCAGTACTTC. Its translation: CAIMRADEQYF.

In this sample, this clonotype turned up many times. This chain uses TRBV5-1 with TRBJ2-7, with D uncertain. V was pared by 0 bases and J by 1 base, with 8 bases between. The CDR3 spans 14 residues. Looked up from germline, CDR1 is SGHRS and CDR2 is YFSETQ. The CDR3 here is CASSLGFRSYEQYF. In DNA, the CDR3 is TGCGCCAGCAGCTTGGGGTTTCGGTCCTACGAGCAGTACTTC.

Many counts were recorded for this clonotype. This chain uses TRBV24-1 with TRBJ1-5; D unclear. Trimming removed 4 bases from V and 6 bases from J, with 9 bases in between. Germline V gives CDR1 KGHDR, CDR2 SFDVKD. This CDR3 has 13 amino acids. CDR3 in DNA: TGTGCCACCAGTGACGGGTCCGGTCAGCCCCAGCATTTT. It codes for CATSDGSGQPQHF.

This clonotype turned up a few times. The rearrangement uses TRBV10-2 and TRBJ2-5; D unresolved. There are 14 residues in the CDR3. Trimming stripped 1 base from V and 6 bases from J, with 12 bases between. Germline values: CDR1 WSHSY, CDR2 SAAADI. The CDR3 DNA reads as TGCGCCAGCAGTGAGTGGGGTTCCCCGCAGACCCAGTACTTC. It is translated as CASSEWGSPQTQYF.

This clonotype was observed at least ten times. This chain connects TRBV19 to TRBJ2-5; 9 bases agree with TRBD2. This CDR3 is built from 14 residues. Germline CDR1 and CDR2: LNHDA and SQIVND (reference sequence). Losses at the gene ends were 5 bases for V and 3 bases for J; bases not matched to a gene: 4. CDR3 amino acids: CASSLRLAEETQYF. CDR3 DNA sequence: TGTGCCAGTAGTCTCCGACTAGCGGAAGAGACCCAGTACTTC.

This clonotype was seen repeatedly, ten times or more. This rearrangement joins TRBV12-3 or TRBV12-4 to TRBJ1-4; possibly TRBD1 for D (6 bases). Trimming shortened V by 5 bases and J by 1 base, and 8 bases separated the two germline ends. The CDR3 covers 14 residues. The CDR3 DNA is TGTGCCAGCAGTCAACAGGGAACTAATGAAAAACTGTTTTTT. Translation gives CASSQQGTNEKLFF.

This chain uses TRBV11-2 with TRBJ2-3; 13 nucleotides align to TRBD2. There are 16 residues in the CDR3. Trimming removed 5 bases from V and 5 bases from J; junction bases left unmatched: 7. CDR1 and CDR2 (germline): SGHAT, FQNNGV. The DNA for the CDR3 is TGTGCCAGCAGCCAACTAGCGGGAGGGTTGAAAGATACGCAGTATTTT. Translation gives CASSQLAGGLKDTQYF.

In this sample, this clonotype turned up once. With only one base between it and a far larger clone, this is likely a read error. The chain combines TRBV9 with TRBJ2-3; D is unclear. Matching the DNA end better, TRBJ1-5 makes the J call doubtful. In germline, CDR1 is SGDLS, CDR2 YYNGEE. This CDR3 spans 15 amino acids. CDR3 in amino acids: CASNLAGRRADTQHF. The CDR3, as DNA: TGTGCCAGCAATTTAGCGGGGAGGAGGGCAGATACGCAGCATTTT.

This clonotype has a handful of counts. The gene calls are TRBV4-1 and TRBJ2-4; perhaps D is TRBD1 or TRBD2 (6 bases each). Germline V gene sequence: CDR1 MGHRA, CDR2 YSYEKL. The CDR3 covers 16 residues. The V and J ends lost 1 base and 4 bases respectively, with 14 bases between them. The CDR3 nucleotides read TGCGCCAGCAGCCAAGGTCCGGGGGCAAGGAAAAACATTCAGTACTTC. Translation: CASSQGPGARKNIQYF.

This clonotype has just a few counts. The chain joins TRBV18 to TRBJ2-2; 7 bases map to TRBD1. The CDR3 is made up of 15 amino acids. The germline CDR1 and CDR2 sequences are KGHSH and LQKENI. V was clipped by 4 bases and J by 2 bases; unmatched bases: 4. The CDR3 sequence is CASSQGQTNTGELFF. In DNA form, the CDR3 reads TGTGCCAGCTCACAGGGACAGACAAACACCGGGGAGCTGTTTTTT.

This clonotype was counted between two and nine times. The V and J genes are TRBV27 and TRBJ1-5; the match to TRBD1 covers 7 bases. J lost 7 bases, V lost 1 base, and 10 bases had no gene match. This CDR3 comprises 16 residues. Per germline, CDR1 MNHEY and CDR2 SMNVEV (reference sequence). In DNA form, the CDR3 reads TGTGCCAGCAGTTTATTCATCCCGTCAGGGGGGCAGCCCCAGCATTTT. Translating it yields CASSLFIPSGGQPQHF.

This clonotype was seen many times. The CDR3 DNA reads TGTGCCAGCAGTTTATTAGCGGGGCTACACAATGAGCAGTTCTTC. Protein sequence: CASSLLAGLHNEQFF. The chain uses TRBV27 and TRBJ2-1, with 8 bases that match TRBD2. Germline loops: CDR1 MNHEY, CDR2 SMNVEV (reference sequence). The CDR3 is 15 amino acids. V dropped 1 base and J dropped 5; count of bases not matched to a gene: 4.

At least ten counts were recorded for this clonotype. The gene calls are TRBV7-9 and TRBJ2-5; perhaps TRBD2 as D (6 bases). CDR3 length equals 15 residues. V lost 3 bases, J lost 3 bases, and 14 bases lay in between. Germline V CDR1 and CDR2: SEHNR, FQNEAQ (reference sequence). CDR3 bases: TGTGCCAGCAGCTTCGGTAGGCGGGAAGAAGAGACCCAGTACTTC. This translates into CASSFGRREEETQYF.